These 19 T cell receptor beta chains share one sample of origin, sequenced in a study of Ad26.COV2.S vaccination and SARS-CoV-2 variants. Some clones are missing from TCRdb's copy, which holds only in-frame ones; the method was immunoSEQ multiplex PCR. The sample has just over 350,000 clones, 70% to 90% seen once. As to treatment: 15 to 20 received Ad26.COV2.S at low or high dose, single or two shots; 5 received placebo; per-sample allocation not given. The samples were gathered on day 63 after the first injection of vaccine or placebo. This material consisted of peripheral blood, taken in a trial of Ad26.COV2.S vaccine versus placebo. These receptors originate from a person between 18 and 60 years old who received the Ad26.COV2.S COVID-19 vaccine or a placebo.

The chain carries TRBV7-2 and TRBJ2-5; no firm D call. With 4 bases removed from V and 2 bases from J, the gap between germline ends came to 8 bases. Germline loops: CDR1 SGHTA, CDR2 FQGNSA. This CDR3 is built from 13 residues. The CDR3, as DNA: TGTGCCAGCAGCTCATCGAAACAAGAGACCCAGTACTTC. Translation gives CASSSSKQETQYF. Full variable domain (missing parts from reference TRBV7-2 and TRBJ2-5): GAGVSQSPSNKVTEKGKDVELRCDPISGHTALYWYRQSLGQGLEFLIYFQGNSAPDKSGLPSDRFSAERTGGSVSTLTIQRTQQEDSAVYLCASSSSKQETQYFGPGTRLLVL.

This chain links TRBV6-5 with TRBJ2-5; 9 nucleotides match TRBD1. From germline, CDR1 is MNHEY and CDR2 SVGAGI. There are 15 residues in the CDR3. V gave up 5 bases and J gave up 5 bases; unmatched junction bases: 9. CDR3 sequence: CASSRYRGQMETQYF. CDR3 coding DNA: TGTGCCAGCAGTAGATACAGGGGGCAGATGGAGACCCAGTACTTC.

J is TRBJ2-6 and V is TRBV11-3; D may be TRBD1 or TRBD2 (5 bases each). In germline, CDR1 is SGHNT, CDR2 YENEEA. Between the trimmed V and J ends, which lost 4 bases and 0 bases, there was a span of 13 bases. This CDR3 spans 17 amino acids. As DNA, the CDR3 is TGTGCCAGCAGCTCTAGGGACGGAGGCTCTGGGGCCAACGTCCTGACTTTC. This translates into CASSSRDGGSGANVLTF.

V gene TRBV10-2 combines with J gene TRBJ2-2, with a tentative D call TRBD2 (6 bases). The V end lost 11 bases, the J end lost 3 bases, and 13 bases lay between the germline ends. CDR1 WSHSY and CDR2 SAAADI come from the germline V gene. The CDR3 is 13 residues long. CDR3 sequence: CAGRELDTGELFF. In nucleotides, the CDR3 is TGCGCCGGCCGGGAGTTGGACACCGGGGAGCTGTTTTTT.

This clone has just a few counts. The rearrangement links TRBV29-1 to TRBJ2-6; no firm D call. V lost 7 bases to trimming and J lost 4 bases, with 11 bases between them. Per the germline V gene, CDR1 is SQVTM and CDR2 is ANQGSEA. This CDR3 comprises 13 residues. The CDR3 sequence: CSASMRGANVLTF. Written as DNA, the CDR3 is TGCAGCGCCTCTATGAGGGGGGCCAACGTCCTGACTTTC.

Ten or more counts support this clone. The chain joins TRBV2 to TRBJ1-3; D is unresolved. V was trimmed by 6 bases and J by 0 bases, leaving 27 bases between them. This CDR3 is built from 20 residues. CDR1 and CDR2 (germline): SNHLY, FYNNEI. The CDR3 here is CASSGLAAGLFSSSGNTIYF. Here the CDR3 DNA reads TGTGCCAGCAGCGGCCTGGCGGCGGGCCTCTTCTCTTCCTCTGGAAACACCATATATTTT.

The CDR3 protein is CASSQDHGQTQYF. CDR3 nucleotide sequence: TGCGCCAGCAGCCAAGATCACGGCCAGACCCAGTACTTC. The chain couples TRBV4-1 to TRBJ2-5; D unclear. The germline V gene encodes CDR1 MGHRA and CDR2 YSYEKL. The CDR3 has 13 residues. V gave up 0 bases and J gave up 6 bases, with 8 bases separating them.

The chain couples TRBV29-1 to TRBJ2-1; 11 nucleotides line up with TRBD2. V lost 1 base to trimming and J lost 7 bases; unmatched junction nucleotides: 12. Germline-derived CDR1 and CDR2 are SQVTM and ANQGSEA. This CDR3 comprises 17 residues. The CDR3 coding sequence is TGCAGCGTTGAAGCGGTCCAGGCTAGCGGGAGGATGAATGAGCAGTTCTTC. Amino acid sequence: CSVEAVQASGRMNEQFF.

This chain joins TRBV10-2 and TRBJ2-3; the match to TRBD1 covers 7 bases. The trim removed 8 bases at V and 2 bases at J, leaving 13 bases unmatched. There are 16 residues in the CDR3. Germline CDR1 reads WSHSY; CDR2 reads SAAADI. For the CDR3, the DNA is TGCGCCAGCTTAAGACCCGGACAGGTCAACACAGATACGCAGTATTTT. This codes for CASLRPGQVNTDTQYF.

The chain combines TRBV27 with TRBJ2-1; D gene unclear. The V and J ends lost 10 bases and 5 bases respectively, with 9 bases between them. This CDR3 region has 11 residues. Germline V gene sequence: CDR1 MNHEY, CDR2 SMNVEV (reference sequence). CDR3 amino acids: CATAINNEQFF. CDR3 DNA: TGTGCCACCGCAATAAACAATGAGCAGTTCTTC.

The CDR3 sequence: CASSLGTGGRDGYTF. For the CDR3, the DNA is TGTGCCAGCAGCCTAGGGACAGGGGGGCGGGATGGCTACACCTTC. This sequence joins TRBV7-6 and TRBJ1-2; 11 nucleotides line up with TRBD1. J was trimmed by 6 bases and V by 5 bases; bases with no gene match: 8. The CDR3 length is 15 residues. Germline assignment: CDR1 SGHVS and CDR2 FNYEAQ.

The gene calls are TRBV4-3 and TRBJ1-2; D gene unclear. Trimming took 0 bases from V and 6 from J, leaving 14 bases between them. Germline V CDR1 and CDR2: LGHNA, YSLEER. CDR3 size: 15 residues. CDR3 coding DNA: TGCGCCAGCAGCCAAGATATTCGACCAACCGATGGCTACACCTTC. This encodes CASSQDIRPTDGYTF.

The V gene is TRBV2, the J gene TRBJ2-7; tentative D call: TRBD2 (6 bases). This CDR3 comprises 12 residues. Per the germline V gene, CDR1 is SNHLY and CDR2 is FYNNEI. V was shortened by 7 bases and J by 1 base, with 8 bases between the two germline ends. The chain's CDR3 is CASIGTSYEQYF. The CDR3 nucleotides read TGTGCCAGCATTGGGACTTCCTACGAGCAGTACTTC.

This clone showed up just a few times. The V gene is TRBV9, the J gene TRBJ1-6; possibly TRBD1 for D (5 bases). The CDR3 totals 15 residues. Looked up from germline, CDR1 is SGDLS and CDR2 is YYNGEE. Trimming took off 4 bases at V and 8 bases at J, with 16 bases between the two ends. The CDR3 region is CASSRGPLQDSPLHF. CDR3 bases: TGTGCCAGCAGCAGGGGTCCCCTGCAGGATTCACCCCTCCACTTT.

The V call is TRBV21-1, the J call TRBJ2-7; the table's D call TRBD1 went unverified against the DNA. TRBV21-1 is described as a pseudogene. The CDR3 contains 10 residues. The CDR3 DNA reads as TGTGCCAGCCAGGTGCAGGGTTCGGACTTC. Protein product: CASQVQGSDF.

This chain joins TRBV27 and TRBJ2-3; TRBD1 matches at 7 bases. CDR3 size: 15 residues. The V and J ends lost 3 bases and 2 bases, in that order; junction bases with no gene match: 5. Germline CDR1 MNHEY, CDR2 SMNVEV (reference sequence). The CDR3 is CASSFQQGTTDTQYF. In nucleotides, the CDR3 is TGTGCCAGCAGTTTCCAACAGGGGACCACAGATACGCAGTATTTT.

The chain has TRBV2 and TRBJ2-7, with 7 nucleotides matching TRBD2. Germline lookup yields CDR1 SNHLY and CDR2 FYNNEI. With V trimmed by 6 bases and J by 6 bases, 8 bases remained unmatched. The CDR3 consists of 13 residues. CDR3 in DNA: TGTGCCAGCAGCGGGGCCCCGGGGGGCGAGCAGTACTTC. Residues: CASSGAPGGEQYF.

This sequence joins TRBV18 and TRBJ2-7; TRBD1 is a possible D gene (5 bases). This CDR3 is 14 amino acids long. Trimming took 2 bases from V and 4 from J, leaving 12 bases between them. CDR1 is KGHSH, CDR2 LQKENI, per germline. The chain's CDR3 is CASSPSDSEYEQYF. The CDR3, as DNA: TGTGCCAGCTCACCAAGTGACAGCGAATACGAGCAGTACTTC.

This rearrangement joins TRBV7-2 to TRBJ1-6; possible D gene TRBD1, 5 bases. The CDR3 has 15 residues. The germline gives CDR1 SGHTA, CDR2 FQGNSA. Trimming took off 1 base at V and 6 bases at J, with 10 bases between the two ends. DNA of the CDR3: TGTGCCAGCAGCTTAGATGGGGGGAGTAATTCACCCCTCCACTTT. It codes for CASSLDGGSNSPLHF.